One sample yielded the 5 T cell receptor beta chains listed below, sequenced in a study of beta chain features in type 1 diabetes. Reverse transcription of all isolated RNA meant that expressed TCRB transcripts were sequenced. Measured with immunoSEQ multiplex PCR; TCRdb has only the in-frame clones, and not every one. The sample lists around 44,000 clones; roughly 56% were seen once. Sequenced input: Tregs from blood. These receptors all stem from a woman under 30 in good health.

This clone was found a few times. V usage is TRBV6-6 and J usage is TRBJ2-5, with 8 bases lining up with TRBD1. V was clipped by 5 bases and J by 4 bases; unmatched bases: 3. Germline V gene lookup returns CDR1 MNHNY and CDR2 SVGAGI (reference sequence). The CDR3 has 13 amino acids. CDR3 nucleotides: TGTGCCAGCAGTGCAACAGGGGGAGAGACCCAGTACTTC. Amino acid sequence: CASSATGGETQYF.

The chain couples TRBV6-5 to TRBJ1-3; 7 nucleotides match TRBD1. The junction had 3 bases not matched to a gene; V was cut back by 6 bases and J by 1 base. Germline CDR1 is MNHEY and CDR2 is SVGAGI. The CDR3 sequence is 14 residues long. In DNA form, the CDR3 reads TGTGCCAGCAGGACAGGGATTTCTGGAAACACCATATATTTT. Protein: CASRTGISGNTIYF.

This chain connects TRBV7-9 to TRBJ2-2; 14 bases are a match to TRBD2. Germline V gene data show CDR1 as SEHNR and CDR2 as FQNEAQ (reference sequence). The CDR3 contains 17 residues. The ends lost 3 bases at V and 7 bases at J; junction bases unmatched: 7. For the CDR3, the DNA is TGTGCCAGCAGCTTCCCGGGACTAGCGGGAGTTGTCGGGGAGCTGTTTTTT. Its translation: CASSFPGLAGVVGELFF.

This clone has a single count. In nucleotides, the CDR3 is TGTGCCAGTAAAAGTCCATGGAGTGGCTACACCTTC. As protein: CASKSPWSGYTF. The chain joins TRBV19 to TRBJ1-2, with D unresolved. Germline V gene lookup returns CDR1 LNHDA and CDR2 SQIVND (reference sequence). This CDR3 comprises 12 residues. V shed 7 bases and J shed 7 bases, with 13 bases lying between them.

The CDR3 DNA follows: TGTGCCAGCAGGAACAGGGTTGGAGGGGAGCTGTTTTTT. Its translation: CASRNRVGGELFF. The genes are TRBV6-1 and TRBJ2-2, with a weak D call TRBD1 (6 bases). The ends were cut back, 6 bases at V and 8 bases at J, with 13 bases in the middle. Germline V gene data show CDR1 as MNHNS and CDR2 as SASEGT. The CDR3 runs 13 residues.